The rows below give T cell receptor beta chains drawn from one sample of a study of synovial regulatory T cells in juvenile arthritis. Profiling relied on immunoSEQ multiplex PCR, and the TCRdb table lists in-frame clones only, not all of them. Its listing shows 9,000 to 10,000 clones. The material sequenced was Treg cells from blood. These receptors all stem from a donor under 30 with juvenile idiopathic arthritis. Each CDR3 is given with its conserved first and last residue. Not all rows give a size; the values are once, few, many and, for expanded clones, a class.

J gene | V gene | clone size | CDR3 protein
TRBJ2-5 | TRBV5-4 | medium-sized | CASSGVRETQYF
TRBJ1-2 | TRBV7-9 | NA | CASSLAGTGLDGYTF
TRBJ2-7 | TRBV25-1 | NA | CASSAALLNEQYF
TRBJ1-1 | TRBV5-6 | NA | CASSLFARSNTEAFF
TRBJ2-2 | TRBV6-4 | NA | CASSPGVTGELFF
TRBJ2-2 | TRBV14 | NA | CASSQDLGGELFF
TRBJ1-5 | TRBV18 | NA | CASDDRGSNQPQHF
TRBJ2-3 | TRBV6-6 | NA | CASSSSGRLTDTQYF
TRBJ2-7 | TRBV28 | NA | CASSSMEAYEQYF
TRBJ1-6 | TRBV7-8 | NA | CASSLEAAGGSSPLHF
TRBJ2-5 | TRBV2 | NA | CASTLMYQETQYF
TRBJ2-5 | TRBV6-1 | NA | CASTAAEAETQYF
TRBJ2-1 | TRBV28 | NA | CASSFGGTGQGEQFF
TRBJ2-5 | TRBV6-5 | NA | CASRTGETQYF
TRBJ1-5 | TRBV7-9 | NA | CASSLILNSPQHF
TRBJ1-4 | TRBV18 | NA | CASSPLLGEKLFF
TRBJ2-3 | TRBV6-4 | NA | CASSEGQGASDTQYF
TRBJ2-7 | TRBV6-5 | NA | CASGYSGSDEQYF
TRBJ1-1 | TRBV2 | NA | CATSDRELGEAFF
TRBJ1-5 | TRBV19 | medium-sized | CASSMRGGFGNQPQHF
TRBJ2-2 | TRBV14 | medium-sized | CASSQGTGTGELFF
TRBJ1-2 | TRBV4-2 | NA | CASSQDLTGTWTDGYTF
TRBJ2-7 | TRBV4-1 | NA | CASSQGQNYEQYF
TRBJ1-2 | TRBV6-7 | NA | CASSSTGGYTF
TRBJ2-7 | TRBV5-4 | NA | CASSLGTSGSYEQYF
TRBJ2-7 | TRBV7-2 | NA | CAGSLRSGTNTEQYF
TRBJ2-5 | TRBV7-7 | NA | CASSLARGMETQYF
TRBJ1-2 | TRBV6-6 | NA | CASSRGTGYGYTF
TRBJ1-5 | TRBV9 | NA | CASSAGGRLNQPQHF
TRBJ1-4 | TRBV5-6 | medium-sized | CASSLGPTGANEKLFF
TRBJ2-1 | TRBV10-3 | NA | CAISTGLAGADEQFF
TRBJ2-1 | TRBV10-1 | NA | CASSGGVAYNEQFF
TRBJ1-5 | TRBV6-5 | NA | CASSSGQHSNQPQHF
TRBJ2-1 | TRBV6-6 | NA | CASSYTLLVMLNEQFF
TRBJ1-2 | TRBV5-4 | NA | CASSFDSGFYGYTF
TRBJ2-7 | TRBV5-1 | NA | CASSPRSSISHEQYF
TRBJ1-1 | TRBV6-5 | medium-sized | CASNLQGSTEAFF
TRBJ1-3 | TRBV9 | NA | CASSVNGNTIYF
TRBJ2-5 | TRBV28 | NA | CASSLRQGVVETQYF
TRBJ2-2 | TRBV2 | NA | CASRDTGELFF
TRBJ2-2 | TRBV27 | NA | CASSFGEATGELFF
TRBJ2-7 | TRBV4-2 | NA | CASSQGTGESYEQYF
TRBJ2-7 | TRBV13 | NA | CASSPGTRPYEQYF
TRBJ1-4 | TRBV9 | NA | CASSVGQTTTNEKLFF
TRBJ1-4 | TRBV7-4 | medium-sized | CASSPSEKLFF
TRBJ1-5 | TRBV14 | NA | CASSQYSNQPQHF
TRBJ1-1 | TRBV4-3 | medium-sized | CASSQDGVSSTEAFF
TRBJ2-5 | TRBV14 | NA | CASSLGVRGLLTETQYF
TRBJ2-2 | TRBV29-1 | NA | CSVGHSGGELFF
TRBJ1-6 | TRBV2 | NA | CASSGVGHELGSPLHF
TRBJ1-5 | TRBV5-6 | NA | CASSLFGTDRQPQHF
TRBJ2-1 | TRBV4-2 | NA | CASSQDQSSGSQAEQFF
TRBJ2-7 | TRBV6-5 | NA | CASSRPGQYYEQYF
TRBJ2-5 | TRBV5-1 | NA | CASSSQETQYF
TRBJ1-1 | TRBV6-6 | NA | CASQSGDRGTEAFF
TRBJ1-1 | TRBV19 | medium-sized | CASSDRGDTEAFF
TRBJ1-1 | TRBV2 | NA | CASSSPPLNTEAFF
TRBJ2-3 | TRBV5-1 | NA | CASSPTTGEAHLSDTQYF
TRBJ1-1 | TRBV4-1 | NA | CASSPQRGRVDTEAFF
TRBJ1-5 | TRBV4-1 | NA | CASSQAYLGVYSNQPQHF